This TCR beta chain was identified during a study of regulatory T cells in long-lasting Graves disease. Study outcomes and limitations: It was in persistent disease that TRBV28, TRBJ1-2 and TRBJ2-5 were favored.

The time point: persistent/refractory GD, antithyroid drugs over 5 years with positive TRAb. PBMCs were the source of the RNA used for TCR sequencing. Relying on iRepertoire HTBI primers and Arm-PCR of CDR3 regions, the team built TCR beta libraries. In the original workflow: Identification of gene segments yielded some 62 TRBV and about 14 TRBJ across samples. One entry per CDR3 protein, called by TCRdb with MiXCR from the multiplex PCR reads. TCRdb, not the authors, supplied the V and J calls. Among 300,000 to 500,000 distinct CDR3 sequences listed, 20% to 25% were seen once. In this sample, this clonotype turned up many times. Its antigen is still unknown. Trimming removed 0 bases at V and 7 bases at J, with 9 bases between. Per germline, CDR1 LGHDT and CDR2 YNNKEL (reference sequence). The length of the CDR3 is 13 residues.

The receptor comes from a female donor with Graves disease. The rearrangement joins TRBV3-1 to TRBJ1-1; unclear D gene. Sequenced here: peripheral blood mononuclear cells (PBMCs), sampled when the disease was refractory, from a patient treated with antithyroid drugs. The CDR3 reads CASSQEGIGEAFF. CDR3 nucleotide sequence: TGTGCCAGCAGCCAAGAAGGTATAGGTGAAGCTTTCTTT.